A single sample gave rise to the 5 T cell receptor beta chains below, sequenced in a study of blood T cell repertoires in COVID-19. Sequencing was performed with immunoSEQ multiplex PCR; in TCRdb, only in-frame clones are kept and a portion is missing. Seen here are about 480,000 clones, over 75% observed once, and the top ten hold approximately 1.8%. Sequencing was carried out using PBMCs or T cells enriched from blood (not recorded which). These receptors all stem from a woman aged 40 to 55 who had recovered from COVID-19.

The rearrangement links TRBV10-2 to TRBJ2-1; D may be TRBD2 (6 bases). Germline CDR1 WSHSY, CDR2 SAAADI. The CDR3 runs to 16 residues. The ends were cut back, 2 bases at V and 6 bases at J, with 17 bases in the middle. CDR3 coding DNA: TGCGCCAGCAGTGAGCCTTCGGGAGTAGGGGTCAATGAGCAGTTCTTC. Translation gives CASSEPSGVGVNEQFF.

The chain uses TRBV7-8 and TRBJ1-3; TRBD1 might be the D (5 bases). The CDR3 extends over 14 amino acids. V was pared by 5 bases and J by 8 bases, with 16 bases between. Germline lookup yields CDR1 SGHVS and CDR2 FQNEAQ. This CDR3 reads CASSLTRGWDTIYF. DNA for the CDR3: TGTGCCAGCAGCCTCACGCGGGGGTGGGACACCATATATTTT.

The chain uses TRBV5-1 and TRBJ2-7, with D maybe TRBD1 (5 bases). Germline loops: CDR1 SGHRS, CDR2 YFSETQ. Trimming pared 2 bases from V and 1 base from J, leaving 10 bases between. The CDR3 consists of 14 residues. CDR3: CASSLITGSYEQYF. Written as DNA, the CDR3 is TGCGCCAGCAGCTTAATCACAGGTTCCTACGAGCAGTACTTC. Supplemented by reference TRBV5-1 and TRBJ2-7, the full variable domain reads KAGVTQTPRYLIKTRGQQVTLSCSPISGHRSVSWYQQTPGQGLQFLFEYFSETQRNKGNFPGRFSGRQFSNSRSEMNVSTLELGDSALYLCASSLITGSYEQYFGPGTRLTVT.

The chain combines TRBV2 with TRBJ2-5, with TRBD1 matching 7 bases. Trimming took 3 bases from V and 2 from J; bases not matched to a gene: 9. CDR1 and CDR2 (germline): SNHLY, FYNNEI. This CDR3 has 16 amino acids. The CDR3 sequence: CASSDRRTGGQETQYF. CDR3 sequence (DNA): TGTGCCAGCAGTGATCGCCGGACAGGTGGACAAGAGACCCAGTACTTC.

The rearrangement links TRBV9 to TRBJ1-1; D not certain. CDR3 size: 12 residues. Germline V gene sequence: CDR1 SGDLS, CDR2 YYNGEE. Trimming took 6 bases from V and 5 from J, leaving 11 bases between them. The CDR3 is CASNSRGTEAFF. In DNA, the CDR3 is TGTGCCAGCAACAGCCGGGGAACTGAAGCTTTCTTT.